This T cell receptor (beta chain) stems from a study of blood T cells in healthy people across ages. The authors ran a second PCR of roughly 6 to 11 cycles using a sample-barcoded 5' primer and a J-beta primer mix. CDR3-containing paired-end reads numbered at least 2.5 million in each sample. TCRdb re-called the 5' RACE reads with MiXCR, one entry per CDR3 protein. The table lists 1.4 million or so distinct CDR3 sequences, 42% of them singletons. The CDR3 spans 14 residues. Trimming pared 7 bases from V and 2 bases from J, leaving 12 bases between. Germline V gives CDR1 MDHEN, CDR2 SYDVKM. The specimen was blood. The V and J genes are TRBV28 and TRBJ2-1; TRBD2 might be the D (5 bases). This clonotype was obtained from a woman aged 18-30 years in good health. CDR3 loop: CASKGGSTYNEQFF. For the CDR3, the DNA is TGTGCCAGCAAAGGAGGCAGTACCTACAATGAGCAGTTCTTC.